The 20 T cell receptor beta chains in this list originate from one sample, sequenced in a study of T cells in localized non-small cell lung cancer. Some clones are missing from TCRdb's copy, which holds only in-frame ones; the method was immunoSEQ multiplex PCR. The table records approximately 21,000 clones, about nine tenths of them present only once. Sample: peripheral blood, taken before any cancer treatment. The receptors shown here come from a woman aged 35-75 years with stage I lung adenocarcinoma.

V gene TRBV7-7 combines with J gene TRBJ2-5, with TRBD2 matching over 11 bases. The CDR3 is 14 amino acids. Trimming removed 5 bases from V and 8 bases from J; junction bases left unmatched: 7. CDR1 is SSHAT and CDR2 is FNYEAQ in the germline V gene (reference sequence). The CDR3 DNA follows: TGTGCCAGCAGCCCGGGACTAGCGGTCTCCACCCAGTACTTC. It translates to CASSPGLAVSTQYF.

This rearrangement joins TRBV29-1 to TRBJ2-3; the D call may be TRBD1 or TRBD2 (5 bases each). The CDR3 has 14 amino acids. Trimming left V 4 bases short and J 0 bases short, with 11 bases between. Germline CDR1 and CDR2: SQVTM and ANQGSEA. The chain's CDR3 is CSVVGDRSTDTQYF. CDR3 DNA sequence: TGCAGCGTTGTCGGGGACCGAAGCACAGATACGCAGTATTTT.

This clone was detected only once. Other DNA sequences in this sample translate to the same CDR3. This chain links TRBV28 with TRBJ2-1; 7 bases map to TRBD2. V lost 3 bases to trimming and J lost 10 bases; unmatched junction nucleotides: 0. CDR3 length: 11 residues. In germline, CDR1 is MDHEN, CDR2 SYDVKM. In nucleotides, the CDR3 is TGTGCCAGCAGTTTGGGAGGGGAGCAGTTCTTC. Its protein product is CASSLGGEQFF.

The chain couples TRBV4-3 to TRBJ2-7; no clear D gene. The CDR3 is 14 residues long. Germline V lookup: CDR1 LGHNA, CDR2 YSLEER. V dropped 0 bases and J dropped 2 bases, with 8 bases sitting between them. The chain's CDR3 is CASSQDTETYEQYF. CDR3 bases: TGCGCCAGCAGCCAAGATACAGAAACCTACGAGCAGTACTTC.

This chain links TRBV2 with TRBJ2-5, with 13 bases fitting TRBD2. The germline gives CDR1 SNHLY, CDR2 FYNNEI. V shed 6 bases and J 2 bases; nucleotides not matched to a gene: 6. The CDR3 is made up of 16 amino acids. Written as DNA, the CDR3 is TGTGCCAGCAGGTCGTGGACTAGCGGGAGACAAGAGACCCAGTACTTC. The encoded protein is CASRSWTSGRQETQYF.

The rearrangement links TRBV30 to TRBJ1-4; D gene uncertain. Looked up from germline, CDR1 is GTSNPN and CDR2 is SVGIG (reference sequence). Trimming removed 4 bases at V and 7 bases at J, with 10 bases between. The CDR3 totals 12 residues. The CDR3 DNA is TGTGCCTGGAAGGGTGATCGTGAAAAACTGTTTTTT. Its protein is CAWKGDREKLFF.

The CDR3 here is CASTERQDQPQHF. In nucleotides, the CDR3 is TGTGCCAGCACAGAACGACAGGATCAGCCCCAGCATTTT. The chain carries TRBV18 and TRBJ1-5; possible D gene TRBD1, 6 bases. The V end was cut by 8 bases, the J end by 5 bases, with 13 bases between. Germline loops: CDR1 KGHSH, CDR2 LQKENI. CDR3 length: 13 residues.

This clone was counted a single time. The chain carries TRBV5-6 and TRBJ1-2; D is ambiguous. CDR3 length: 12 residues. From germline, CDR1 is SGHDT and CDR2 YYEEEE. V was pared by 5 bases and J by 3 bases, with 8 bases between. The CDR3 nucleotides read TGTGCCAGCAGTGGGGAGGACTATGGCTACACCTTC. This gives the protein CASSGEDYGYTF.

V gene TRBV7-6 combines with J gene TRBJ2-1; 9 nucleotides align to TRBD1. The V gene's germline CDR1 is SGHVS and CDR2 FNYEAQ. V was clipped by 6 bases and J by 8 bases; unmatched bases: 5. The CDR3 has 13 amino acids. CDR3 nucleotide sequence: TGTGCCAGCAGTCTTACAGGGGGCCATGAGCAGTTCTTC. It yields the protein CASSLTGGHEQFF.

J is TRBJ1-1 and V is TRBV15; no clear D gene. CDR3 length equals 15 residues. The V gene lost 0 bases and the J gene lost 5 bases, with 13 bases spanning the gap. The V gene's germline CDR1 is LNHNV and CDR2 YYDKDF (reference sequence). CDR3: CATSRDPGRWTEAFF. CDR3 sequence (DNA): TGTGCCACCAGCAGAGATCCGGGCAGGTGGACTGAAGCTTTCTTT.

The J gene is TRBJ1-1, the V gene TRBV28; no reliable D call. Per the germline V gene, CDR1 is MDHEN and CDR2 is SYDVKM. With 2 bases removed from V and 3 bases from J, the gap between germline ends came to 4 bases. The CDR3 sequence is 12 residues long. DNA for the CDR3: TGTGCCAGCAGTTTAGCTTACACTGAAGCTTTCTTT. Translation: CASSLAYTEAFF.

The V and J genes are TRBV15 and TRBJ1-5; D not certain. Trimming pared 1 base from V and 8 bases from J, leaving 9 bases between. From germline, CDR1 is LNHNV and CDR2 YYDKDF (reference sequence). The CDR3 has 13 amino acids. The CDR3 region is CATSRGAFEPQHF. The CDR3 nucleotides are TGTGCCACCAGCAGAGGCGCGTTTGAGCCCCAGCATTTT.

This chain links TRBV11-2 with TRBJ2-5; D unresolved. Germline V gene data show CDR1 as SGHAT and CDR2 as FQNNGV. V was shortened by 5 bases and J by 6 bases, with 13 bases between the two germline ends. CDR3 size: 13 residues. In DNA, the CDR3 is TGTGCCAGCAGCGGTGGCCAAGATAAGACCCAGTACTTC. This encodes CASSGGQDKTQYF.

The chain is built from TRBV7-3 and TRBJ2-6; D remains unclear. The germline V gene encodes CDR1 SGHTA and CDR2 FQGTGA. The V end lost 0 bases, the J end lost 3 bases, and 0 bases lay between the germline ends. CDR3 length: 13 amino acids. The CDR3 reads CASSLTGANVLTF. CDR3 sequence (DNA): TGTGCCAGCAGCTTAACTGGGGCCAACGTCCTGACTTTC. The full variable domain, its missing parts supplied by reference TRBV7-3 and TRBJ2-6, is GAGVSQTPSNKVTEKGKYVELRCDPISGHTALYWYRQSLGQGPEFLIYFQGTGAADDSGLPNDRFFAVRPEGSVSTLKIQRTERGDSAVYLCASSLTGANVLTFGAGSRLTVL.

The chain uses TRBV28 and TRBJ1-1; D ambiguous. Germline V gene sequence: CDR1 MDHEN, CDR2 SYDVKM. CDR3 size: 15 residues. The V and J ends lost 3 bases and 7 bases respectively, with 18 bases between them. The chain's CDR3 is CASSFESAPSVEAFF. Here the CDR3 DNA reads TGTGCCAGCAGTTTTGAGTCAGCTCCGTCTGTTGAAGCTTTCTTT.

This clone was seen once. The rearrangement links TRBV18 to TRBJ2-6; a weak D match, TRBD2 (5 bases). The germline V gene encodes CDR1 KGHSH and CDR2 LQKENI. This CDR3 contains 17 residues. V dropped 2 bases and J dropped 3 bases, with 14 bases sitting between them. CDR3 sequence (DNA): TGTGCCAGCTCACCAGGAGGAAAAGGGCGTGGGGCCAACGTCCTGACTTTC. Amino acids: CASSPGGKGRGANVLTF.

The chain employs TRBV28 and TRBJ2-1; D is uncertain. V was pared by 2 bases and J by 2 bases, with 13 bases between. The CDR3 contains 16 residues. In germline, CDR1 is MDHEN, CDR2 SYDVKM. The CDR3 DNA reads TGTGCCAGCAGTTTACTCTCGGGTGGTACCTACAATGAGCAGTTCTTC. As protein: CASSLLSGGTYNEQFF.

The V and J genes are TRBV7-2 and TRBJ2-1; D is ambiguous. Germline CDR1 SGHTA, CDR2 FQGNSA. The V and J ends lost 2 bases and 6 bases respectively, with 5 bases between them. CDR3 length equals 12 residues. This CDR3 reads CASSLSANEQFF. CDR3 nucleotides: TGTGCCAGCAGCTTAAGCGCCAATGAGCAGTTCTTC.

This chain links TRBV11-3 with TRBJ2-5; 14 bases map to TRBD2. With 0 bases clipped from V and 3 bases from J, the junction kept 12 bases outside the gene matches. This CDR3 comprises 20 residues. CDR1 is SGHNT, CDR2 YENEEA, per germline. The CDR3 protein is CASSLDPRLAGGQGEETQYF. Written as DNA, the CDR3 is TGTGCCAGCAGCTTAGATCCGAGACTAGCGGGAGGGCAGGGGGAAGAGACCCAGTACTTC. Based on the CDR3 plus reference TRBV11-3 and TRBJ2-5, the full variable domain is EAGVVQSPRYKIIEKKQPVAFWCNPISGHNTLYWYLQNLGQGPELLIRYENEEAVDDSQLPKDRFSAERLKGVDSTLKIQPAELGDSAVYLCASSLDPRLAGGQGEETQYFGPGTRLLVL.

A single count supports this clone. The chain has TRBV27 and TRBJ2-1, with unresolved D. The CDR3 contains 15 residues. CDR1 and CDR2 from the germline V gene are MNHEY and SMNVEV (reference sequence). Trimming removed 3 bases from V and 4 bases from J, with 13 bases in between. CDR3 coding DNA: TGTGCCAGCAGTTTGATGAACTATCGATACAATGAGCAGTTCTTC. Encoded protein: CASSLMNYRYNEQFF.